The clone carrying this T cell receptor beta chain came up a few times. Germline loops: CDR1 SNHLY, CDR2 FYNNEI. There are 15 residues in the CDR3. Germline trimming cut 2 bases from V and 3 bases from J; bases unmatched to any gene: 5. The data are from a study of blood T cell repertoires in COVID-19. As for the study in general: The samples span acute and convalescent COVID-19 from the United States, Italy and Spain. T cells, B-cell-depleted T cells, or PBMCs supplied cDNA or gDNA.

In the original workflow: By means of reference gene primer amplification, nucleated cell counts were estimated. Measured with immunoSEQ multiplex PCR; TCRdb has only the in-frame clones, and not every one. The V and J calls and clone size are taken from that table; D and trimming were inferred from the DNA. The top ten hold 2% to 2.5% of the sample, which has fewer than 350,000 clones, approximately 86% seen once. The clonotype originates from a woman in her 30s who had recovered from COVID-19. The sample comprised peripheral blood. V gene TRBV2 combines with J gene TRBJ1-2, with TRBD1 matching 8 bases. The CDR3 region is CASSERQGPYYGYTF. DNA of the CDR3: TGTGCCAGCAGTGAAAGACAGGGGCCCTACTATGGCTACACCTTC.